What follows is one T cell receptor beta chain and its context. These data originate in a study of blood T cell repertoires in COVID-19. Across the study: The analysed material was cDNA or gDNA that came from T cells, B-cell-depleted T cells, or PBMCs.

The CDR3 is 15 amino acids. Germline CDR1 and CDR2: SGHRS and YFSETQ. V was clipped by 4 bases and J by 6 bases; unmatched bases: 8. As originally analysed: Estimation of nucleated cell counts relied on the amplification of reference gene primers. The table came from immunoSEQ multiplex PCR; TCRdb's copy has only in-frame clones and leaves some out. V and J calls and clone size are as listed in that table; D and trimming were resolved from the DNA. The profile shows 81,000 or so clones, 75% to 90% of them singletons. The sample comprised peripheral blood. The rearrangement links TRBV5-1 to TRBJ1-4; TRBD1 agrees at 8 bases. The sequence was collected from a human donor in a cohort sampled during active COVID-19. The CDR3 loop reads CASSKTGEEYEKLFF. CDR3 coding DNA: TGCGCCAGCAGCAAGACAGGGGAGGAGTATGAAAAACTGTTTTTT.